This T cell receptor beta chain was retrieved from a study of monozygotic twins with inflammatory bowel disease (dated by TCRdb to 2018 to 2020). With respect to the entire study: In total, 28 monozygotic twin pairs made up the full study: 19 Danish pairs, all IBD-discordant, plus nine German pairs, of which four were IBD-concordant and five were IBD-discordant. The search for disease-associated traits relied mainly on comparing IBD patients with their genetically identical healthy co-twins within discordant pairs. Each individual had, on average, about 151 000 unique TCRalpha sequences and 181 000 unique TCRbeta sequences available for analysis.

From each donor, a roughly 2.5 ml peripheral blood sample was collected into PAXgene tubes and stored at -80 degrees C. Without any T cell sorting, total RNA was extracted from whole blood using the PAXgene blood miRNA kit on an automated QIAcube. Peripheral blood from monozygotic twin pairs, either concordant or discordant for inflammatory bowel disease, underwent deep TCRalpha and TCRbeta repertoire profiling that used unique molecular barcoding. Smoking habits were recorded for all twin pairs, and each individual was classified as a current, former or never smoker. With respect to this clonotype: Its antigen is currently not known.

Overall study outcomes, separate from this receptor: Repertoire similarity did not differ between concordant and discordant twins, possibly due to limited statistical power. Distinction between different T cell subtypes could not be achieved in the analysis. No single strong signal or clonotype linked to IBD turned up in the results, so the idea that one exists was not supported. Because patients were on differing immunosuppressive treatments, the repertoires may have picked up extra background noise and inter-individual variability. A decrease in TCRbeta repertoire diversity, as measured by inverse Simpson index, was observed in IBD patients compared with their healthy co-twins. Compared with healthy twins, IBD patients shared fewer clonotypes with other individuals, and the difference was most pronounced in patients with signs of disease activity.

The receptor library was made with 5' RACE. Each TCR library was prepared from about 3.5 ug of total RNA. For each sample, cDNA synthesis with SMARTScribe reverse transcriptase was split into eight separate reactions. Unique molecular identifiers containing a 6-nucleotide sample barcode were introduced through template switching during cDNA synthesis. TCRalpha and TCRbeta cDNA was amplified in two nested PCRs of roughly 16 and 10 cycles, and bead purification was carried out after each PCR. Before amplification, the cDNA was both treated with uracil DNA-glycosylase and purified with the QIAquick PCR purification kit. In the second PCR, Illumina TruSeq-compatible adapters and sample-specific barcodes were added. Library quality and concentration were checked on TapeStation and Qubit, and libraries were pooled at about 5 ng each. Sequencing of pooled libraries was carried out on an Illumina HiSeq2500 single-index Rapid Run using 2 x 100 bp reads and custom sequencing primers. The authors' pipeline ran thus. MiGEC version 1.2.6 was used for UMI-based consensus assembly, which corrected PCR and sequencing errors. MiXCR version 2.1.1 was used to carry out V(D)J alignment, clonotype assembly and CDR3 extraction. To normalise gene usage, clonotype sharing and MAIT/NKT TCR abundance, the analysis used the top 1000, 10 000 and 20 000 clonotypes per sample. Diversity was computed as the inverse Simpson index with the vegan R package after downsampling to 27 000 UMIs. Statistical testing used paired Mann-Whitney U tests on the discordant twin pairs and applied Benjamini-Hochberg correction for multiple testing. TCRdb reprocessed the reads into one record per CDR3 protein sequence, lacking DNA. TCRdb, not the original authors, processed these V and J calls. The table held for this sample gives about 160,000 distinct CDR3 sequences. The ten largest clonotypes hold 2.8% of the sample.

This sequence originates from a human donor with ulcerative colitis or Crohn's disease, or a healthy co-twin of an affected twin (not recorded which). Source material: blood.

CDR3 loop: CASRVGGHNEQFF. The V and J segments used are TRBV27 and TRBJ2-1; TCRdb names TRBD1, which stays unverified in the absence of DNA. Based on the germline V gene (reference sequence), the CDR1 and CDR2 sequences are MNHEY and SMNVEV. There are 13 amino acids in the CDR3, from cysteine to phenylalanine inclusive. Only the protein sequence is given.